Listed below are T cell receptor beta chains from one sample, sequenced in a study of blood T cell repertoires in COVID-19. The table came from immunoSEQ multiplex PCR; TCRdb's copy has only in-frame clones and leaves some out. The table shows roughly 110,000 clones, with around 90% occurring only once. Sequences were obtained from peripheral blood. These receptors were obtained from a woman aged 45-59 years with acute or convalescent COVID-19. CDR3s include the opening cysteine and the closing phenylalanine or tryptophan. Each record gives: V gene, CDR3 protein.

V: TRBV5-1; CDR3: CASSLFRTDSYGYTF
V: TRBV6-5; CDR3: CASSYAGITDGYTF
V: TRBV5-1; CDR3: CASSWGGGPETEAFF
V: TRBV2; CDR3: CASSEYIRDFFVDQPQHF
V: TRBV4-2; CDR3: CASSQGDRDNSPLHF
V: TRBV2; CDR3: CASNRGFDEQYF
V: TRBV28; CDR3: CASSFRGAYGYTF
V: TRBV14; CDR3: CASSQQVYNEQFF
V: TRBV3-1/TRBV3-2; CDR3: CASSPGLTNEKLFF
V: TRBV25-1; CDR3: CASSTWRGYTF
V: TRBV5-4; CDR3: CASSLASGSPLHF
V: TRBV18; CDR3: CASSPQGNEKLFF
V: TRBV6-5; CDR3: CASSPTHRDTGELFF
V: TRBV4-2; CDR3: CASSQEESNTEAFF
V: TRBV11-2; CDR3: CASSRGLAGYNEQFF
V: TRBV7-9; CDR3: CASSFLGNTIYF
V: TRBV7-2; CDR3: CASSSRGTSGRFSENIQYF
V: TRBV28; CDR3: CASSLTTYEQYF
V: TRBV11-2; CDR3: CASSSTGTDGYTF
V: TRBV7-2; CDR3: CASTRGVAYGQYF
V: TRBV2; CDR3: CASSDYQGNSPLHF
V: TRBV28; CDR3: CASSLHPGGTEAFF
V: TRBV30; CDR3: CAGEQINSPLHF
V: TRBV11-1; CDR3: CASSLGSTYEQYF
V: TRBV2; CDR3: CASSEAYRVEETQYF
V: TRBV5-1; CDR3: CASSLQGGQETQYF
V: TRBV30; CDR3: CAWSVGVEQYF
V: TRBV29-1; CDR3: CSVVLGDEQFF
V: TRBV29-1; CDR3: CSVEGTGRIDTQYF
V: TRBV24-1; CDR3: CATSDPGSPQETQYF
V: TRBV28; CDR3: CASSYSSTFKLFF
V: TRBV6-6; CDR3: CASSKRQGRYYGYTF
V: TRBV6-5; CDR3: CASSRTGSFEAFF
V: TRBV25-1; CDR3: CASKRTTTTGWSEQFF
V: TRBV7-9; CDR3: CASSSKTSGRTGETQYF
V: TRBV7-8; CDR3: CASSLVPSGMGYNEQFF
V: TRBV7-8; CDR3: CASSPLRVTDTQYF
V: TRBV4-1; CDR3: CASSQTSGNERRGEQFF
V: TRBV29-1; CDR3: CSVVSGDYGYTF
V: TRBV10-3; CDR3: CAISEVAGADNEQFF
V: TRBV2; CDR3: CASRVTQGGAFF
V: TRBV19; CDR3: CASTLGTGETEAFF
V: TRBV29-1; CDR3: CSVYTGNGYTF
V: TRBV27; CDR3: CASSHRGGYTF
V: TRBV24-1; CDR3: CATSDLPQGHGELFF
V: TRBV7-8; CDR3: CASTETVNYGYTF
V: TRBV6-5; CDR3: CASSFDREYEQYF
V: TRBV11-2; CDR3: CASSLRTGGVNTEAFF
V: TRBV3-1/TRBV3-2; CDR3: CASSQDLGFGRANVLTF
V: TRBV15; CDR3: CATSRRQPNSPLHF
V: TRBV7-2; CDR3: CASSLRGAKGAFF
V: TRBV7-2; CDR3: CASSLGGVAGNTIYF
V: TRBV24-1; CDR3: CATSEAGQPTDTQYF